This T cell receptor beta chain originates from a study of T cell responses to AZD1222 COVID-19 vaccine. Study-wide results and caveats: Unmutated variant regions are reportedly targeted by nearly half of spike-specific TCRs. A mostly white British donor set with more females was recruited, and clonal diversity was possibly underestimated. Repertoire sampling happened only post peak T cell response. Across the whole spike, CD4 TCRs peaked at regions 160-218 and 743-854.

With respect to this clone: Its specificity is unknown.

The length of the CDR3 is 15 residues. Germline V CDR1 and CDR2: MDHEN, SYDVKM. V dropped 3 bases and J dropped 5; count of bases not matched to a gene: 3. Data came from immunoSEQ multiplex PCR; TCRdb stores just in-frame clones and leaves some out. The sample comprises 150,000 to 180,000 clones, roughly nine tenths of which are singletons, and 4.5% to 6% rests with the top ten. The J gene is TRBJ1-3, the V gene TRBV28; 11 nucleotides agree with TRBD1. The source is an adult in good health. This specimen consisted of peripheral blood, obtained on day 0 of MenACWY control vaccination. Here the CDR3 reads CASSFGTGGRNTIYF. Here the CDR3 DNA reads TGTGCCAGCAGTTTCGGGACAGGGGGAAGAAACACCATATATTTT.